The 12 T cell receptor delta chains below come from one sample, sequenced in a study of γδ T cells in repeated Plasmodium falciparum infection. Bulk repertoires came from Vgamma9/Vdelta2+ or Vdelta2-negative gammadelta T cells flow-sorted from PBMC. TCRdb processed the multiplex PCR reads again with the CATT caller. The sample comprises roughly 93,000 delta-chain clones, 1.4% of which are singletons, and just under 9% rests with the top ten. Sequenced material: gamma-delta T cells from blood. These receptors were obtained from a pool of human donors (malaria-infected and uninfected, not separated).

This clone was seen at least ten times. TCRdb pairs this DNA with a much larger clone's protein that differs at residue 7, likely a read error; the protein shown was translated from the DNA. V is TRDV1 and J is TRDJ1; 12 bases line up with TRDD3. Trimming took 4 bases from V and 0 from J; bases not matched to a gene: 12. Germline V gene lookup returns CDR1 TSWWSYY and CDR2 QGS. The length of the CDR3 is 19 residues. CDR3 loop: CALGVPMYWGILYTDKLIF. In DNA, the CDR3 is TGTGCTCTTGGGGTTCCTATGTACTGGGGGATACTCTACACCGATAAACTCATCTTT.

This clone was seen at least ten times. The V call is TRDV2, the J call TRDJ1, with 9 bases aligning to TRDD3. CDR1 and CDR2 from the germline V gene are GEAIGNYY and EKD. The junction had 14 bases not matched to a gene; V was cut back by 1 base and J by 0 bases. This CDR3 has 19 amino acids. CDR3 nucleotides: TGTGCCTGTGACACACTCCCCGTACTGGGGGAGACAGACACCGATAAACTCATCTTT. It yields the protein CACDTLPVLGETDTDKLIF.

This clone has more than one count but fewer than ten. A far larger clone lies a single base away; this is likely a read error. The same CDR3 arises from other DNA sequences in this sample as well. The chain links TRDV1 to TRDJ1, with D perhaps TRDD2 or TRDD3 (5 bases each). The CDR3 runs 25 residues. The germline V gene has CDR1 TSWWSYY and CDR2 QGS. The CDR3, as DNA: TGTGCTCTTGGGGAACTGTTGACAGCCCTACCCGGTGTACTGGAGGTCACACTGTACACTGATAAACTCATCTTT. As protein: CALGELLTALPGVLEVTLYTDKLIF.

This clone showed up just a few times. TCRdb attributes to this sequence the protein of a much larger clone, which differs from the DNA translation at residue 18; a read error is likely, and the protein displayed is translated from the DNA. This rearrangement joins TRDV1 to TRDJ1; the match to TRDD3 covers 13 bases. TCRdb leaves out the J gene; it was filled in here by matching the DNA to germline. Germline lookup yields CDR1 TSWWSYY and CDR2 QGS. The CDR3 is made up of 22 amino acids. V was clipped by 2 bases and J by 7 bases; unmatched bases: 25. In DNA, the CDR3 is TGTGCTCTTGGGGAAGCTAGAACTGGGGGATACGCGTTAACGATTGGATTTTGTAAACTCATCTTT. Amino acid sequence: CALGEARTGGYALTIGFCKLIF.

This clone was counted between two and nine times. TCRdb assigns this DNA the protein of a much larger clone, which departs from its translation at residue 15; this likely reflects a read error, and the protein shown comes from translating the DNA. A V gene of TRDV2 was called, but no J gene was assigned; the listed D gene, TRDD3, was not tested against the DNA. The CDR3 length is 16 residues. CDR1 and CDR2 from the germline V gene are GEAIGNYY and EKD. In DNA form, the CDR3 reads TGTGCCTGTGACACCGGGACTGGGGGAAACACCGATAAACTCACCTTT. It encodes CACDTGTGGNTDKLTF.

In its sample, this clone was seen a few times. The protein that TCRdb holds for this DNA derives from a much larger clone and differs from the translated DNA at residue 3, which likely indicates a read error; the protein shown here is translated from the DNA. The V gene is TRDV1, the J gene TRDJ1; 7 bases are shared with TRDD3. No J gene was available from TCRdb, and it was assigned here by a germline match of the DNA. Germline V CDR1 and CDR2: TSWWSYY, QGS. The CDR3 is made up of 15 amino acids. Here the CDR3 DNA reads TGTGCTCCTGGGGGGCCCGGCGGGGTGACCGATAAACTCATCTTT. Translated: CAPGGPGGVTDKLIF.

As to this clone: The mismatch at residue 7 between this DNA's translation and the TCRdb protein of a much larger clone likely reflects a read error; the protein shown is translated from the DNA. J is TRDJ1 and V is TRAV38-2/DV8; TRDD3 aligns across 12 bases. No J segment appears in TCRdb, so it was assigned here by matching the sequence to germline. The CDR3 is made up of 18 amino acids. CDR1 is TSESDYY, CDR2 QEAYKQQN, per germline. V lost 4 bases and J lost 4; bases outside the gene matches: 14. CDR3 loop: CAYRGWVWGIRPGDKLIF. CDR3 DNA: TGTGCTTATAGGGGGTGGGTCTGGGGGATACGTCCTGGCGATAAACTCATCTTT.

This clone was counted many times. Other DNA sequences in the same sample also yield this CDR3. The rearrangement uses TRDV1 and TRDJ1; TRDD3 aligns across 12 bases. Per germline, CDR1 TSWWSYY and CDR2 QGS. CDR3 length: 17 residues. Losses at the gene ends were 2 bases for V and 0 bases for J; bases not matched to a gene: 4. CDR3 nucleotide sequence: TGTGCTCTTGGGGAAGACTGGGGGATACTGGACACCGATAAACTCATCTTT. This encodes CALGEDWGILDTDKLIF.

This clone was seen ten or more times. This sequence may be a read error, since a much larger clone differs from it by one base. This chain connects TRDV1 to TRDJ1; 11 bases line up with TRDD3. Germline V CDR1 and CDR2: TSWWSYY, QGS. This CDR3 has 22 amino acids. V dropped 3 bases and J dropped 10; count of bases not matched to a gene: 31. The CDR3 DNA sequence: TGTGCTCTTGGGGACTCCCCTCCTAAAGGGGATGGGGGATACGGGAAAGGCTATAGACTCATCTTT. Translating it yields CALGDSPPKGDGGYGKGYRLIF.

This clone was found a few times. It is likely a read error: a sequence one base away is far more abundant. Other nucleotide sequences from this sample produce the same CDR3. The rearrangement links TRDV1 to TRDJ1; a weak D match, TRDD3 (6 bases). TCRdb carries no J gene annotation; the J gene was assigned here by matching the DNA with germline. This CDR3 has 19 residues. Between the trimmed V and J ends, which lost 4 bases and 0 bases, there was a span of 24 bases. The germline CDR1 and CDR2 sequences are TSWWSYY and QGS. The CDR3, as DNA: TGTGCTCTTGGGGGGAGGCTCCCCATCGTACTGGGACACACCGATAAACTCATCTTT. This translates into CALGGRLPIVLGHTDKLIF.

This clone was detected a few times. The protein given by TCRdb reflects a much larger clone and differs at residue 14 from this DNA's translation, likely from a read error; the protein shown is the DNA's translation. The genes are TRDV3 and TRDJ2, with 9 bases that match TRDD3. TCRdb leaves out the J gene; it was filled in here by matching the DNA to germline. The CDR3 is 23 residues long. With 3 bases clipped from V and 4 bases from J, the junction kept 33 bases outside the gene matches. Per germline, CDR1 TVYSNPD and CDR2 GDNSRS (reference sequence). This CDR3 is CAFQRKKFLRYWGTPWPTAQLFF. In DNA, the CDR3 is TGTGCCTTCCAGAGGAAAAAATTCCTACGGTACTGGGGGACACCATGGCCGACAGCACAACTCTTCTTT.

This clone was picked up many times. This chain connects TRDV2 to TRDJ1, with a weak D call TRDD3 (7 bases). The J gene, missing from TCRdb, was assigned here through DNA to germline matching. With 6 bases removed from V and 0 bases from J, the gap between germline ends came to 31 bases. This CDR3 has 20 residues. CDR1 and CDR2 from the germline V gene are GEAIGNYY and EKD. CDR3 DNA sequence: TGTGCCTGTTCCCGCCTTCCCCCGATTGGGGGACTCCCGTACACCGATAAACTCATCTTT. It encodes CACSRLPPIGGLPYTDKLIF.